What follows are 21 T cell receptor beta chains derived from one specimen sequenced in a study of shared clonotypes between healthy human individuals (dated by TCRdb to the early 2020s). The library came from the immunoSEQ multiplex PCR assay. Held by TCRdb, this immuneACCESS table contains in-frame sequences only and omits some clones. Under half of the omission traces to an unresolved V gene where checked; the cause of the rest is unknown. The table for this sample lists 600,000 to 800,000 clones; over 55% of them were counted only once. The biggest ten clones account for approximately 1.8% of the sample. Sequences were obtained from memory CD4+ T cells sorted from blood. This sample's cell subset or site label indicates: CD45RA-negative fraction. The source is a woman younger than 45 in good health.

The gene calls are TRBV20-1 and TRBJ2-5; D not resolved. The CDR3 has 11 amino acids. Germline-derived CDR1 and CDR2 are DFQATT and SNEGSKA (reference sequence). Trimming removed 3 bases at V and 3 bases at J, with 5 bases between. The CDR3 reads CSASAKETQYF. For the CDR3, the DNA is TGCAGTGCTAGCGCAAAAGAGACCCAGTACTTC.

The V call is TRBV7-2, the J call TRBJ2-3; no clear D. CDR3 size: 13 residues. Germline-derived CDR1 and CDR2 are SGHTA and FQGNSA. V lost 2 bases, J lost 1 base, and 4 bases lay in between. CDR3 amino acids: CASSLSGTDTQYF. The CDR3 DNA sequence: TGTGCCAGCAGCTTAAGTGGCACAGATACGCAGTATTTT.

This chain links TRBV28 with TRBJ2-7; weak D call: TRBD1 (5 bases). Germline CDR1 MDHEN, CDR2 SYDVKM. Trimming removed 4 bases from V and 3 bases from J, with 7 bases in between. This CDR3 comprises 12 residues. Written as DNA, the CDR3 is TGTGCCAGCAGTTGGGGCAACTACGAGCAGTACTTC. Protein sequence: CASSWGNYEQYF. Complete variable domain (other parts from reference TRBV28 and TRBJ2-7): DVKVTQSSRYLVKRTGEKVFLECVQDMDHENMFWYRQDPGLGLRLIYFSYDVKMKEKGDIPEGYSVSREKKERFSLILESASTNQTSMYLCASSWGNYEQYFGPGTRLTVT.

There are a few counts of this clone. The V gene is TRBV2, the J gene TRBJ2-2, with 11 bases aligning to TRBD2. The V segment lost 6 bases and the J segment 5 bases; nucleotides outside the gene matches: 8. CDR3 length equals 16 residues. The germline CDR1 and CDR2 sequences are SNHLY and FYNNEI. CDR3 sequence: CASSELAGVATGELFF. The CDR3 DNA follows: TGTGCCAGCAGCGAACTAGCGGGAGTGGCGACCGGGGAGCTGTTTTTT.

Worth noting for this clone: Other nucleotide sequences from this sample produce the same CDR3. V and J are TRBV7-2 and TRBJ2-7; 9 bases map to TRBD2. This CDR3 spans 14 amino acids. Per germline, CDR1 SGHTA and CDR2 FQGNSA. J gave up 4 bases and V 4 bases, and 5 bases lay outside the gene matches. CDR3 coding DNA: TGTGCCAGCAGCTCCGGGACTAGCCGGTACGAGCAGTACTTC. Translation: CASSSGTSRYEQYF.

The chain carries TRBV6-5 and TRBJ2-7; TRBD1 might be the D (5 bases). The CDR3 runs 15 residues. Trimming shortened V by 5 bases and J by 4 bases, and 18 bases separated the two germline ends. In germline, CDR1 is MNHEY, CDR2 SVGAGI. CDR3 in amino acids: CASSKGEDGRYEQYF. Written as DNA, the CDR3 is TGTGCCAGCAGTAAAGGGGAAGACGGACGATACGAGCAGTACTTC.

This clone came up once. This chain links TRBV29-1 with TRBJ2-6; D is undetermined. Germline CDR1 and CDR2: SQVTM and ANQGSEA. The CDR3 has 13 amino acids. V was trimmed by 1 base and J by 9 bases, leaving 10 bases between them. CDR3 sequence (DNA): TGCAGCGTTGAAGTCTGGGTGGGCAACGTCCTGACTTTC. Protein sequence: CSVEVWVGNVLTF. The full variable domain, completed using reference TRBV29-1 and TRBJ2-6, is SAVISQKPSRDICQRGTSLTIQCQVDSQVTMMFWYRQQPGQSLTLIATANQGSEATYESGFVIDKFPISRPNLTFSTLTVSNMSPEDSSIYLCSVEVWVGNVLTFGAGSRLTVL.

The chain combines TRBV7-6 with TRBJ2-7, with D tentatively TRBD1 or TRBD2 (5 bases each). Germline V gene data show CDR1 as SGHVS and CDR2 as FNYEAQ. V was pared by 0 bases and J by 10 bases, with 13 bases between. This CDR3 has 13 amino acids. The CDR3 DNA reads TGTGCCAGCAGCTTAGCGAGGGACCAAGTCCAGTACTTC. Translating it yields CASSLARDQVQYF.

This chain joins TRBV29-1 and TRBJ1-2; 7 bases align to TRBD1. With V trimmed by 6 bases and J by 8 bases, 6 bases remained unmatched. Germline CDR1 is SQVTM and CDR2 is ANQGSEA. This CDR3 has 11 amino acids. The CDR3 coding sequence is TGCAGCGTATCAACAGGGGACGGCTACACCTTC. It translates to CSVSTGDGYTF.

This rearrangement joins TRBV25-1 to TRBJ2-7, with a tentative D call TRBD2 (5 bases). Trimming pared 5 bases from V and 1 base from J, leaving 12 bases between. This CDR3 has 14 amino acids. Germline CDR1 reads MGHDK; CDR2 reads SYGVNS. The CDR3 region has the DNA TGTGCCAGCAGTTCACCCGGACTTTCCTACGAGCAGTACTTC. This sequence encodes CASSSPGLSYEQYF.

The chain is built from TRBV10-3 and TRBJ2-7; D possibly corresponds to TRBD1 (6 bases). CDR1 ENHRY and CDR2 SYGVKD come from the germline V gene. The CDR3 is 14 amino acids. Trimming removed 4 bases from V and 5 bases from J, with 15 bases in between. The CDR3: CAISGPGARDEQYF. CDR3 DNA sequence: TGTGCCATCAGTGGGCCAGGGGCCCGAGACGAGCAGTACTTC.

This sequence joins TRBV27 and TRBJ2-7; D not certain. Per germline, CDR1 MNHEY and CDR2 SMNVEV (reference sequence). The CDR3 spans 13 residues. V gave up 3 bases and J gave up 5 bases, with 11 bases separating them. CDR3 nucleotides: TGTGCCAGCAGTTTGTACGGGTACCACGAGCAGTACTTC. Encoded protein: CASSLYGYHEQYF.

The rearrangement uses TRBV5-4 and TRBJ2-6; no definite D call. CDR3 length equals 14 residues. V lost 5 bases and J lost 1, with 7 bases in between. CDR1 SGHNT and CDR2 YYREEE come from the germline V gene (reference sequence). The CDR3 sequence is CASRKESGANVLTF. As DNA, the CDR3 is TGTGCCAGCAGAAAGGAATCTGGGGCCAACGTCCTGACTTTC.

The sample holds a few counts of this clone. The chain uses TRBV15 and TRBJ1-5, with 10 nucleotides matching TRBD1. The V gene end was trimmed by 5 bases and the J gene end by 1 base; junction bases not matched to a gene: 11. From germline, CDR1 is LNHNV and CDR2 YYDKDF (reference sequence). The CDR3 has 18 residues. CDR3 DNA sequence: TGTGCCACCAGCGGATACTACCCGGGACAGGGGAGCAATCAGCCCCAGCATTTT. It translates to CATSGYYPGQGSNQPQHF.

The chain has TRBV28 and TRBJ2-3, with 7 nucleotides matching TRBD2. V shed 8 bases, J shed 0 bases, and the junction held 5 bases outside the gene matches. Per germline, CDR1 MDHEN and CDR2 SYDVKM. The CDR3 runs 14 residues. CDR3 loop: CASAGGVSTDTQYF. CDR3 nucleotide sequence: TGTGCCAGCGCTGGGGGGGTCAGCACAGATACGCAGTATTTT.

There are a few counts of this clone. The chain carries TRBV19 and TRBJ1-1; D ambiguous. Per the germline V gene, CDR1 is LNHDA and CDR2 is SQIVND (reference sequence). This CDR3 comprises 12 residues. V lost 4 bases, J lost 5 bases, and 8 bases lay in between. The CDR3 DNA reads TGTGCCAGTAGTAATTGGAGGACTGAAGCTTTCTTT. Its protein product is CASSNWRTEAFF.

The chain links TRBV28 to TRBJ2-5; the D gene is possibly TRBD2 (6 bases). Looked up from germline, CDR1 is MDHEN and CDR2 is SYDVKM. Trimming took off 4 bases at V and 0 bases at J, with 24 bases between the two ends. The CDR3 is made up of 19 amino acids. The CDR3 is CASSSISSGGMRYQETQYF. CDR3 DNA sequence: TGTGCCAGCAGTTCCATTTCGTCAGGCGGGATGAGGTACCAAGAGACCCAGTACTTC.

J is TRBJ1-1 and V is TRBV11-2; 9 nucleotides line up with TRBD1. The CDR3 has 14 residues. Germline-derived CDR1 and CDR2 are SGHAT and FQNNGV. V lost 5 bases to trimming and J lost 5 bases; unmatched junction nucleotides: 6. CDR3 sequence: CASSPGTGLTEAFF. Here the CDR3 DNA reads TGTGCCAGCAGCCCCGGGACAGGGCTGACTGAAGCTTTCTTT.

This sequence joins TRBV7-8 and TRBJ2-4; D is perhaps TRBD2 (6 bases). The CDR3 spans 21 residues. Germline V gives CDR1 SGHVS, CDR2 FQNEAQ. Trimming cost V 0 bases and J 0 bases, with 24 bases left between them. Here the CDR3 reads CASSLASGLGGRTGAKNIQYF. CDR3 bases: TGTGCCAGCAGCTTAGCGAGTGGTCTCGGTGGGAGGACGGGAGCCAAAAACATTCAGTACTTC.

The chain uses TRBV7-3 and TRBJ2-5; D gene uncertain. V was clipped by 2 bases and J by 0 bases, with 4 bases between them. The germline CDR1 and CDR2 sequences are SGHTA and FQGTGA. The CDR3 is made up of 13 amino acids. CDR3: CASSLSNQETQYF. DNA of the CDR3: TGTGCCAGCAGCTTATCGAACCAAGAGACCCAGTACTTC.

The chain couples TRBV28 to TRBJ1-2; 7 bases align to TRBD1. CDR1 and CDR2 from the germline V gene are MDHEN and SYDVKM. The trim removed 8 bases at V and 5 bases at J, leaving 14 bases unmatched. This CDR3 region has 15 residues. CDR3 DNA: TGTGCCAGCGGAGGCCCGGGACAGCCTCTTTATGGCTACACCTTC. Translated, it gives CASGGPGQPLYGYTF.